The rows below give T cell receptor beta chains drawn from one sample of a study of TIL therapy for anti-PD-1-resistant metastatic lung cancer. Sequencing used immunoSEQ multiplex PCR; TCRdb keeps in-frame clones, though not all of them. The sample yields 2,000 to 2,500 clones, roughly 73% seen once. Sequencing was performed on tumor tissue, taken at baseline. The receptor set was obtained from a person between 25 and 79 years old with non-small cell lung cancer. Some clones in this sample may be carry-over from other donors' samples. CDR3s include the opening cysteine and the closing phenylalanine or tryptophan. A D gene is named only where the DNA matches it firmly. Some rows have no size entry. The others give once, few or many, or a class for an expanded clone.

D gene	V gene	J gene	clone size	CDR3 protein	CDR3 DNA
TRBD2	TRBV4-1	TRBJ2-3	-	CASSPDGLARFADTQYF	TGCGCCAGCAGCCCAGACGGACTAGCGAGGTTCGCAGATACGCAGTATTTT
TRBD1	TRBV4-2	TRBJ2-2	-	CASSQMTGGETGELFF	TGTGCCAGCAGCCAAATGACAGGGGGTGAAACCGGGGAGCTGTTTTTT
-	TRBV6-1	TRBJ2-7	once	CASRRSSYEQYF	TGTGCCAGCAGGAGGAGTTCCTACGAGCAGTACTTC
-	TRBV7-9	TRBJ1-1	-	CASSSPLVTEAFF	TGTGCCAGCAGCTCTCCCTTGGTCACTGAAGCTTTCTTT
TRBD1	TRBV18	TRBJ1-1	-	CASSPVGQGDTEAFF	TGTGCCAGCTCACCAGTCGGACAGGGTGACACTGAAGCTTTCTTT
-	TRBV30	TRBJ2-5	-	CAWSVRISETQYF	TGTGCCTGGAGTGTAAGGATTTCGGAGACCCAGTACTTC
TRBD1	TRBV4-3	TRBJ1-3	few	CASSQGGIGGGNTIYF	TGCGCCAGCAGCCAAGGGGGGATAGGGGGCGGAAACACCATATATTTT
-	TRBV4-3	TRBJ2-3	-	CASSQSGSSTDTQYF	TGCGCCAGCAGCCAGTCCGGCAGTAGCACAGATACGCAGTATTTT
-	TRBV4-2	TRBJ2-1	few	CASSQEGNEQFF	TGTGCCAGCAGCCAAGAAGGCAATGAGCAGTTCTTC
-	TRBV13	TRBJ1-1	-	CASSFRDLGTEAFF	TGTGCCAGCAGCTTCAGGGACCTGGGGACTGAAGCTTTCTTT
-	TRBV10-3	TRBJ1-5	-	CAISRTGTNQPQHF	TGTGCCATCAGTCGAACAGGGACCAATCAGCCCCAGCATTTT
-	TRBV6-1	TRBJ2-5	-	CASSQGQRGETQYF	TGTGCCAGCAGCCAGGGACAGCGGGGGGAGACCCAGTACTTC
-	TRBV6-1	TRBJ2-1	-	CASGTPLRYNEQFF	TGTGCCAGCGGGACTCCCCTTCGGTACAATGAGCAGTTCTTC
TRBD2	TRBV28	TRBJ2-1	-	CASTLIAGGNNEQFF	TGTGCCAGCACACTTATAGCGGGAGGAAACAATGAGCAGTTCTTC
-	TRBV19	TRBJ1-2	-	CASRSMPGGYTF	TGTGCCAGCAGATCTATGCCCGGTGGCTACACCTTC
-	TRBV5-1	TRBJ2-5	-	CASSLGPNRAQETQYF	TGCGCCAGCAGCTTGGGACCCAACAGGGCTCAAGAGACCCAGTACTTC
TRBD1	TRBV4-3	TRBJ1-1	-	CASSQEAGGVMNTEAFF	TGCGCCAGCAGCCAAGAAGCAGGGGGGGTCATGAACACTGAAGCTTTCTTT
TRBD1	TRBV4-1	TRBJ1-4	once	CASSPRDRVTNEKLFF	TGCGCCAGCAGCCCCCGGGACAGGGTAACTAATGAAAAACTGTTTTTT
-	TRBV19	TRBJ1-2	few	CASQYRGNYGYTF	TGTGCCAGTCAGTATAGGGGGAACTATGGCTACACCTTC
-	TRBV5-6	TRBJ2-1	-	CASSLFQGDNEQFF	TGTGCCAGCAGCTTGTTTCAGGGAGACAATGAGCAGTTCTTC
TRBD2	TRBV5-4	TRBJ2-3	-	CASSPGLAVRDTQYF	TGTGCCAGCAGCCCGGGACTAGCGGTAAGAGATACGCAGTATTTT
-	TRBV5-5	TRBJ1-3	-	CASSLGGYSGNTIYF	TGTGCCAGCAGCTTGGGGGGGTATTCTGGAAACACCATATATTTT
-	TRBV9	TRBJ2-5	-	CASSVGSKGVETQYF	TGTGCCAGCAGCGTAGGGAGTAAGGGAGTGGAGACCCAGTACTTC
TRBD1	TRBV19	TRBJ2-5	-	CASSSTGGIETQYF	TGTGCCAGTAGTTCAACAGGGGGCATTGAGACCCAGTACTTC
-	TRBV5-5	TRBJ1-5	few	CASSLTGLHQPQHF	TGTGCCAGCAGCTTGACAGGGTTACATCAGCCCCAGCATTTT
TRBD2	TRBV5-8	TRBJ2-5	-	CASSFRTSGQETQYF	TGTGCCAGCAGCTTTCGGACTAGCGGGCAAGAGACCCAGTACTTC
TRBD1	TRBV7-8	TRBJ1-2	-	CASSSGQGHGYTF	TGTGCCAGCAGCTCCGGACAGGGGCATGGCTACACCTTC
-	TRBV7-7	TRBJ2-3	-	CASSLGPTDTQYF	TGTGCCAGCAGCTTAGGCCCCACAGATACGCAGTATTTT
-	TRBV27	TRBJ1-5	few	CGTGQFNSNQPQHF	TGTGGGACGGGGCAGTTTAATAGCAATCAGCCCCAGCATTTT
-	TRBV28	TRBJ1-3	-	CASISARVGNTIYF	TGTGCCAGCATCTCGGCGAGGGTCGGAAACACCATATATTTT
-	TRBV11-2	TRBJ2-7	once	CASSFPVVGPLGYEQYF	TGTGCCAGCAGCTTTCCAGTAGTGGGCCCCCTAGGATACGAGCAGTACTTC
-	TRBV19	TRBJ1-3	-	CASSLPRTGNTIYF	TGTGCCAGTAGTCTCCCGCGAACGGGAAACACCATATATTTT
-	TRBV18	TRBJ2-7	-	CASSPSVYPLRLVGYEQYF	TGTGCCAGCTCACCAAGTGTTTATCCGTTGAGACTAGTCGGCTACGAGCAGTACTTC
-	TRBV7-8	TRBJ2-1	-	CASSLHPGTTYNEQFF	TGTGCCAGCAGCTTACACCCCGGGACCACCTACAATGAGCAGTTCTTC
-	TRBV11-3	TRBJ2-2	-	CASSLVAGSAGELFF	TGTGCCAGCAGCTTAGTTGCAGGGTCGGCCGGGGAGCTGTTTTTT
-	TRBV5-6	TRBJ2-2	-	CASSLFQPSGDRELFF	TGTGCCAGCAGCTTGTTCCAACCGTCAGGGGACCGGGAGCTGTTTTTT
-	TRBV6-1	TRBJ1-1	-	CASSSGEETTEAFF	TGTGCCAGCAGTTCGGGGGAGGAAACGACTGAAGCTTTCTTT
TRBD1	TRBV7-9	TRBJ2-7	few	CASSLNPDRGNPYEQYF	TGTGCCAGCAGCCTTAATCCAGACAGGGGGAACCCCTACGAGCAGTACTTC
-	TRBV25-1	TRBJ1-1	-	CASSDLKKGRGTEAFF	TGTGCCAGCAGTGATTTAAAGAAGGGTCGGGGCACTGAAGCTTTCTTT
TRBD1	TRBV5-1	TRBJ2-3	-	CASSVSQGTDTQYF	TGCGCCAGCAGCGTATCACAGGGGACAGATACGCAGTATTTT
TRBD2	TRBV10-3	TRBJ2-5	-	CAISESGLVEETQYF	TGTGCCATCAGTGAGTCAGGACTAGTTGAAGAGACCCAGTACTTC
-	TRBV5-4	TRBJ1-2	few	CASSLAVVGDNGYTF	TGTGCCAGCAGCTTGGCGGTAGTCGGAGATAATGGCTACACCTTC
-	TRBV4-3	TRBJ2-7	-	CASSQDYSTAYEQYF	TGCGCCAGCAGCCAAGATTACAGTACAGCCTACGAGCAGTACTTC
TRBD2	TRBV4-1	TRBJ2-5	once	CASSLTTSGFSLETQYF	TGCGCCAGCAGCCTTACGACTAGCGGGTTTTCATTGGAGACCCAGTACTTC
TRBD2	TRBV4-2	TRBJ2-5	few	CASSLDSGGEQETQYF	TGTGCCAGCAGCCTCGATAGCGGGGGGGAACAAGAGACCCAGTACTTC
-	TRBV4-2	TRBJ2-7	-	CASSHIKPGTAAYEQYF	TGTGCCAGCAGCCACATCAAACCCGGGACCGCAGCATACGAGCAGTACTTC
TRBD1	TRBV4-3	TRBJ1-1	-	CASSPEGGRVAFF	TGCGCCAGCAGCCCTGAAGGGGGCAGGGTGGCTTTCTTT
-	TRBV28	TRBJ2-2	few	CASSLGIGKSNTGELFF	TGTGCCAGCAGTTTAGGTATCGGAAAATCGAACACCGGGGAGCTGTTTTTT
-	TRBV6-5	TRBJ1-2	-	CASRPDSLHGYTF	TGTGCCAGCCGCCCGGACAGTCTTCATGGGTACACCTTC
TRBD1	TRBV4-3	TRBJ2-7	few	CASSRQNLLGTGAGWSTYEQYF	TGCGCCAGCAGCCGCCAAAATCTTTTAGGGACAGGGGCAGGTTGGAGCACCTACGAGCAGTACTTC
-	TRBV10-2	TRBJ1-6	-	CASSGTGYNSPLHF	TGCGCCAGCAGTGGAACAGGCTATAATTCACCCCTCCACTTT
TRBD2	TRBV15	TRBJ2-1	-	CATSRDKAGGTNEQFF	TGTGCCACCAGCAGAGATAAGGCGGGAGGGACAAATGAGCAGTTCTTC
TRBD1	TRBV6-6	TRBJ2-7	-	CASGLRGLDYEQYF	TGTGCCAGCGGCCTTAGGGGGCTAGACTACGAGCAGTACTTC